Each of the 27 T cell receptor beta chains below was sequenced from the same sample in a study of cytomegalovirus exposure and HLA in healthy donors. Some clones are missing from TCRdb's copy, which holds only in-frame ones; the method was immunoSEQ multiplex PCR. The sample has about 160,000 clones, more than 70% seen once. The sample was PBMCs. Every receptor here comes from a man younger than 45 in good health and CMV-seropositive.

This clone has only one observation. CDR3 bases: TGCGCCAGCAGCCTAGGACAGCTCTTCTCCTACGAGCAGTACTTC. It specifies CASSLGQLFSYEQYF. This chain joins TRBV5-1 and TRBJ2-7, with D tentatively TRBD1 (6 bases). Germline V lookup: CDR1 SGHRS, CDR2 YFSETQ. V lost 4 bases, J lost 0 bases, and 14 bases lay in between. The CDR3 extends over 15 amino acids.

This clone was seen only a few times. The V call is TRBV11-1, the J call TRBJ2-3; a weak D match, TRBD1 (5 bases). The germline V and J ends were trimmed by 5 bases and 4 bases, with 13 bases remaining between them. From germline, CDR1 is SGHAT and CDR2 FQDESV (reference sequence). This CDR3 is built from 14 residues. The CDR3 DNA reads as TGTGCCAGCAGCCGCCGAAGGGGCCCAGATACGCAGTATTTT. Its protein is CASSRRRGPDTQYF.

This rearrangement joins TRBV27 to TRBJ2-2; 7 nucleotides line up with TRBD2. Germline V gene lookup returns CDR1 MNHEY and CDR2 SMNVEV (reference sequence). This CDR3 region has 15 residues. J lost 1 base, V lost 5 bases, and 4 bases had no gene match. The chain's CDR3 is CASSPSSGNTGELFF. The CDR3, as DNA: TGTGCCAGCAGTCCCTCTAGCGGGAACACCGGGGAGCTGTTTTTT.

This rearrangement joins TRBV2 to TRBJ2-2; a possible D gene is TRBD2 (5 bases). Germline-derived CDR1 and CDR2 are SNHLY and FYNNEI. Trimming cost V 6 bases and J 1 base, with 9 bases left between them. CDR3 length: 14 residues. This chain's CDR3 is CASRVTRNTGELFF. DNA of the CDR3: TGTGCCAGCAGAGTCACTAGGAACACCGGGGAGCTGTTTTTT.

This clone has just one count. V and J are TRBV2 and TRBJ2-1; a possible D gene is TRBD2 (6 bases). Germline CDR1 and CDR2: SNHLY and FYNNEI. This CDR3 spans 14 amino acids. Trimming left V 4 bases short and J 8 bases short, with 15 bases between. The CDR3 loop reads CASSVGREQDEQFF. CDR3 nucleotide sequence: TGTGCCAGCAGTGTTGGGCGGGAACAGGATGAGCAGTTCTTC.

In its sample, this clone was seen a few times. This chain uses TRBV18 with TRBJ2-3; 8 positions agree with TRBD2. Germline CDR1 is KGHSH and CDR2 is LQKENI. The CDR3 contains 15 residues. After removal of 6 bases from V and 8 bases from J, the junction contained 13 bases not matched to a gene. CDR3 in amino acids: CASSLTRGGLSTQYF. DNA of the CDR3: TGTGCCAGCTCCTTGACCCGGGGGGGCTTGAGTACGCAGTATTTT.

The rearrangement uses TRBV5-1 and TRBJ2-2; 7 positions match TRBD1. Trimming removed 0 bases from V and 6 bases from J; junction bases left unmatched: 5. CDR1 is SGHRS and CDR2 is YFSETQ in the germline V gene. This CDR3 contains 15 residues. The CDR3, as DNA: TGCGCCAGCAGCTTGGCCGGGCAGGGGGCCGGGGAGCTGTTTTTT. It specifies CASSLAGQGAGELFF.

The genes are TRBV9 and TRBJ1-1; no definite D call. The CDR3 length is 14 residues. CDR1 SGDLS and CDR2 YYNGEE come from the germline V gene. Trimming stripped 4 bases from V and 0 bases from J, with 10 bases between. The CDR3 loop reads CASSSRHLNTEAFF. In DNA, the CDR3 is TGTGCCAGCAGCTCCCGACACCTGAACACTGAAGCTTTCTTT.

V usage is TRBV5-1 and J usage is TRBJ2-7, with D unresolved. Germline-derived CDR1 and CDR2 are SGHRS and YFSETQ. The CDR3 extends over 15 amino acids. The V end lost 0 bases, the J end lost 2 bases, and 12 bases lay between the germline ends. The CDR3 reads CASSLASGNTYEQYF. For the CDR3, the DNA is TGCGCCAGCAGCTTGGCGTCAGGAAATACCTACGAGCAGTACTTC.

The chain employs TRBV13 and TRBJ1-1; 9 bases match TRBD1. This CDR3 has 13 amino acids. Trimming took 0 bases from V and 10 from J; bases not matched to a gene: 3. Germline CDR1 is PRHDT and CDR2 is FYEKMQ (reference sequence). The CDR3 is CASSLGTGGLAFF. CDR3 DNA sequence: TGTGCCAGCAGCTTAGGGACAGGGGGGCTAGCTTTCTTT.

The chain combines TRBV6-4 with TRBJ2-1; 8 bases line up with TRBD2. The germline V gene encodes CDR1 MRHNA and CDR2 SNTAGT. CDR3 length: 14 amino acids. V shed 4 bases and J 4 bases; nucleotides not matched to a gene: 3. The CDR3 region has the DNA TGTGCCAGCAGTGGGAGCGGGAGTTACAATGAGCAGTTCTTC. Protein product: CASSGSGSYNEQFF.

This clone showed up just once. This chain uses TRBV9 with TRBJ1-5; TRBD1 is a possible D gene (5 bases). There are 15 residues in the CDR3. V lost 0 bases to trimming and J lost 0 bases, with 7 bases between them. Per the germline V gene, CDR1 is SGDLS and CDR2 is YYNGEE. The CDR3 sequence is CASSVEGNSNQPQHF. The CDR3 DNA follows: TGTGCCAGCAGCGTAGAGGGGAATAGCAATCAGCCCCAGCATTTT.

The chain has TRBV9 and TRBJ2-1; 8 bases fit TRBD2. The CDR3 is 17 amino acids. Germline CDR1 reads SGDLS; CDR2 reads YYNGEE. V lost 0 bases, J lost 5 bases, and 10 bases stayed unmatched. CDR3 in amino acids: CASSVAPTGGGNNEQFF. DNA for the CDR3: TGTGCCAGCAGCGTAGCCCCCACGGGCGGGGGGAACAATGAGCAGTTCTTC.

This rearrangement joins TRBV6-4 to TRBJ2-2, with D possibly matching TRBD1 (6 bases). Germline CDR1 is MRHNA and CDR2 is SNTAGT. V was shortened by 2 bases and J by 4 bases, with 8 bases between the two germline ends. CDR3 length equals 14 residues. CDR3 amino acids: CASSDRGFTGELFF. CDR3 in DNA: TGTGCCAGCAGTGACAGGGGGTTCACCGGGGAGCTGTTTTTT.

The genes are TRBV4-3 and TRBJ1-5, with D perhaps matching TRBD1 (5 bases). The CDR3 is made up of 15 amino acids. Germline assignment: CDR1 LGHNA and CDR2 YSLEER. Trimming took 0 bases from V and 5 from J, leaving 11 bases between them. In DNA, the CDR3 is TGCGCCAGCAGCCAAGATTGGGGCGGCGATCAGCCCCAGCATTTT. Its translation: CASSQDWGGDQPQHF.

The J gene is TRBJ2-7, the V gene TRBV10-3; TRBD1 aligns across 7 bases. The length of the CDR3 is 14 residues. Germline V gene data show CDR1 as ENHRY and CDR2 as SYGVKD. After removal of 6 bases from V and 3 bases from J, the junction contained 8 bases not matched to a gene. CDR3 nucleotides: TGTGCCATCAGCGTCGGACAGGCCATCTACGAGCAGTACTTC. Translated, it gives CAISVGQAIYEQYF.

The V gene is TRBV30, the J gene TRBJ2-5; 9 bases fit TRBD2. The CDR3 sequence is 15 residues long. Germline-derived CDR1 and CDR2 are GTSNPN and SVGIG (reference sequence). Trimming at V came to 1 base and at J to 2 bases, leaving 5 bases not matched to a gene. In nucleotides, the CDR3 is TGTGCCTGGAGTGAAGGCGGGGGGGAGCAAGAGACCCAGTACTTC. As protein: CAWSEGGGEQETQYF.

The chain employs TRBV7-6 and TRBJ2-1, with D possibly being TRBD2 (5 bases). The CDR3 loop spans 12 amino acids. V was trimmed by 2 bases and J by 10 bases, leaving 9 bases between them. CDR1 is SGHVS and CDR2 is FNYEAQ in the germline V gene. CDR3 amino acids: CASSLPQREQFF. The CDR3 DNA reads TGTGCCAGCAGCTTACCCCAGCGGGAGCAGTTCTTC.

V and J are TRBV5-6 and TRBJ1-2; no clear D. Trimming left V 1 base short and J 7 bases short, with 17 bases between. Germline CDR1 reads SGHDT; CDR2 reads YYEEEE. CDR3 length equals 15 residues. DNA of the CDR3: TGTGCCAGCAGCTTGAGCCAAAGTCTCTCAAGTGGCTACACCTTC. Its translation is CASSLSQSLSSGYTF.

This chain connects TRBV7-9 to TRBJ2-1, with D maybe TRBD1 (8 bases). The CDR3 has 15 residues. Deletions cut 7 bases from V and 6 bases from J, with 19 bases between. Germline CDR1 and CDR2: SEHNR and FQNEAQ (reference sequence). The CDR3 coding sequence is TGTGCCAGCAACAGGGGGGGCCAAATGGGCAATGAGCAGTTCTTC. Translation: CASNRGGQMGNEQFF.

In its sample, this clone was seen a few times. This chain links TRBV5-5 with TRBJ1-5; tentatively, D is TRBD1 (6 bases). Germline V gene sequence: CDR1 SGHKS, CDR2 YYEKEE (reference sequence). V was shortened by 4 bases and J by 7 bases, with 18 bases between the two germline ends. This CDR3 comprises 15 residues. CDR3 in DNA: TGTGCCAGCAGCGGATCTACAGGGTACGGCCAGCCCCAGCATTTT. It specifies CASSGSTGYGQPQHF.

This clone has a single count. CDR3 region: CASSVGHPDNEQFF. Written as DNA, the CDR3 is TGTGCCAGCAGCGTCGGACACCCGGACAATGAGCAGTTCTTC. J is TRBJ2-1 and V is TRBV9; the D gene is possibly TRBD1 (5 bases). The CDR3 is 14 residues long. The V and J ends lost 2 bases and 5 bases respectively, with 11 bases between them. Germline loops: CDR1 SGDLS, CDR2 YYNGEE.

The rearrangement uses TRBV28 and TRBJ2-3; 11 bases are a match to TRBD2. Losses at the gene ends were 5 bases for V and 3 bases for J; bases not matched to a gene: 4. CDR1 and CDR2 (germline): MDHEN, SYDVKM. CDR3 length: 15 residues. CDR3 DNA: TGTGCCAGCAGTCGCGCTAGCGGGAGGACAGATACGCAGTATTTT. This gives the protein CASSRASGRTDTQYF.

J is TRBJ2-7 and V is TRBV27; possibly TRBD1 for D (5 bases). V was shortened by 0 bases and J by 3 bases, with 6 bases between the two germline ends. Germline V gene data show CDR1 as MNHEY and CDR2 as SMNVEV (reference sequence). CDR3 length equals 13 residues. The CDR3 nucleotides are TGTGCCAGCAGTTTATCGGGGCGCTACGAGCAGTACTTC. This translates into CASSLSGRYEQYF.

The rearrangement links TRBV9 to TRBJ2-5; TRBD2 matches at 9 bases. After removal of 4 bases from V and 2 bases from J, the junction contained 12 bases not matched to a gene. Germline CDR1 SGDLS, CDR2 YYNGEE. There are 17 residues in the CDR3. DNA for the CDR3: TGTGCCAGCAGCCCCCGAGAAAGCCTAGCGGGACAAGAGACCCAGTACTTC. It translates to CASSPRESLAGQETQYF.

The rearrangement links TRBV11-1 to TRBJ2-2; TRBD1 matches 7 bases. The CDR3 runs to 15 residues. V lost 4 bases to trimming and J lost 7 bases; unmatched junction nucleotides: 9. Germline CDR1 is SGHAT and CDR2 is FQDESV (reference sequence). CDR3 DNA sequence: TGTGCCAGCAGCTCCGCGGACAGGTTATACGGGGAGCTGTTTTTT. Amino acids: CASSSADRLYGELFF. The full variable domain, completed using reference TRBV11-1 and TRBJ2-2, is EAEVAQSPRYKITEKSQAVAFWCDPISGHATLYWYRQILGQGPELLVQFQDESVVDDSQLPKDRFSAERLKGVDSTLKIQPAELGDSAMYLCASSSADRLYGELFFGEGSRLTVL.

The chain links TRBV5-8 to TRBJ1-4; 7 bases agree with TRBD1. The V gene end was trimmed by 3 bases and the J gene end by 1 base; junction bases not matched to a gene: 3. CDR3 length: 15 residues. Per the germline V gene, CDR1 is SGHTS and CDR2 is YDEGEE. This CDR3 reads CASSSNRGTNEKLFF. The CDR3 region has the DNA TGTGCCAGCAGCTCTAACAGGGGAACTAATGAAAAACTGTTTTTT.